This is a list of T cell receptor beta chains from one sample in a study of blood T cells in healthy people across ages. TCRdb recomputed calls from the 5' RACE reads with MiXCR, one row per CDR3 protein. The sample includes 540,000 or so distinct CDR3 sequences, roughly 48% of them seen just once. Material: blood. All receptors come from a man aged 80 or over in good health. CDR3s include the opening cysteine and the closing phenylalanine or tryptophan. The D gene is left open where the match is weak. Expanded clones are given a class, and other clones once, few, many or no size at all.

clone size,V gene,J gene,D gene,CDR3 protein,CDR3 DNA
-,TRBV4-3,TRBJ2-1,-,CASSLGEGDEQFF,TGCGCCAGCAGCCTAGGGGAAGGTGATGAGCAGTTCTTC
-,TRBV15,TRBJ2-3,-,CATSSSLRSELQYF,TGTGCCACCAGCAGTTCCTTACGCAGCGAACTGCAGTATTTT
-,TRBV3-1,TRBJ2-2,-,CASSQGGHYTGELFF,TGTGCCAGCAGCCAAGGGGGACATTACACCGGGGAGCTGTTTTTT
once,TRBV7-2,TRBJ2-2,-,CASSLDRASGELFF,TGTGCCAGCAGCTTAGACAGGGCCAGCGGGGAGCTGTTTTTT
many,TRBV6-6,TRBJ2-3,TRBD1,CASSPTGVVRTDTQYF,TGTGCCAGCAGTCCGACAGGGGTAGTCAGGACAGATACGCAGTATTTT
few,TRBV4-3,TRBJ2-3,-,CASSQDGGSSAWTDTQYF,TGCGCCAGCAGCCAAGATGGGGGGTCTAGTGCTTGGACAGATACGCAGTATTTT
-,TRBV7-2,TRBJ1-1,-,CASNLVGVNTEAFF,TGTGCCAGCAATCTAGTGGGAGTGAACACTGAAGCTTTCTTT
-,TRBV7-2,TRBJ1-2,TRBD1,CASSSGQGASGYTF,TGTGCCAGCAGCTCAGGACAGGGGGCGAGTGGCTACACCTTC
few,TRBV9,TRBJ2-7,TRBD2,CASSVDGSGVYEQYF,TGTGCCAGCAGCGTAGATGGTAGCGGGGTCTACGAGCAGTACTTC
few,TRBV6-2/TRBV6-3,TRBJ2-1,TRBD2,CASSYSVSGTIPEQFF,TGTGCCAGCAGTTACTCGGTTAGCGGGACCATTCCGGAGCAGTTCTTC
-,TRBV24-1,TRBJ2-1,-,CATSDLMIPPIISEQFF,TGTGCCACCAGTGATTTAATGATCCCCCCGATCATATCGGAGCAGTTCTTC
many,TRBV6-5,TRBJ2-7,-,CASTAGTSYEQYF,TGTGCCAGCACCGCCGGGACTTCCTACGAGCAGTACTTC
few,TRBV9,TRBJ2-1,-,CASSVEGVPTDYNEQFF,TGTGCCAGCAGCGTAGAAGGGGTCCCTACCGACTACAATGAGCAGTTCTTC